This record covers a single T cell receptor (beta chain). Treatment reported: randomized to nivolumab then ipilimumab (arm A) or the reverse (arm B). With 3 bases removed from V and 8 bases from J, the gap between germline ends came to 16 bases. The CDR3 covers 13 residues. The germline V gene encodes CDR1 SQVTM and CDR2 ANQGSEA. This sample was taken from a study of sequential checkpoint blockade in melanoma. This table comes from immunoSEQ multiplex PCR, and its TCRdb copy is limited to in-frame clones, with some not included. This sample has about 25,000 clones, with 60% to 80% found just once. Source: CD8+ T cells sorted from blood (inferred from file names), taken from a patient given nivolumab and ipilimumab in sequence. This receptor was identified in a human donor with melanoma. The chain links TRBV29-1 to TRBJ1-1; possible D gene TRBD1, 6 bases. The CDR3 spells CSVDIRDTREAFF. The CDR3 nucleotides are TGCAGCGTTGACATCCGGGACACAAGGGAAGCTTTCTTT.